This TCR beta chain was captured by sequencing in a study of T cells in Graves' hyperthyroidism and ophthalmopathy. CDR1 and CDR2 from the germline V gene are DFQATT and SNEGSKA (reference sequence). The CDR3 consists of 15 residues. The ends lost 6 bases at V and 1 base at J; junction bases unmatched: 5. RNA transcripts gave rise to amplified TCR beta CDR3 regions. HTBI primers drove first-round RT-PCR of the TCR CDR3. TCRdb re-called the multiplex PCR reads through MiXCR, storing one row per CDR3 protein. The sample lists more than 250,000 distinct CDR3 sequences, over 12% seen once, with roughly 31% in the top ten.

The chain links TRBV20-1 to TRBJ2-3, with 12 positions matching TRBD2. This receptor was obtained from a woman between 50 and 59 years old with Graves' hyperthyroidism that later progressed to Graves' ophthalmopathy. Sequencing was carried out using blood. This chain's CDR3 is CSAWTSGTRTDTQYF. As DNA, the CDR3 is TGCAGTGCATGGACTAGCGGGACACGCACAGATACGCAGTATTTT.